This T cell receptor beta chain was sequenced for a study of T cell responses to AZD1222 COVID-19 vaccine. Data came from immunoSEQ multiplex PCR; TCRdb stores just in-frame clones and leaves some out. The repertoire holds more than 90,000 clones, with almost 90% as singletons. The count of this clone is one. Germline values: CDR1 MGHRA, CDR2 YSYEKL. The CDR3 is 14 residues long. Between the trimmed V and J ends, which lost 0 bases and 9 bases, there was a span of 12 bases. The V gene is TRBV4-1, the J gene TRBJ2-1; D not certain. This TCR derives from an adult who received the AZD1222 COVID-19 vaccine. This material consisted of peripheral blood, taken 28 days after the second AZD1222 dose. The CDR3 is CASSQEPGIFEQFF. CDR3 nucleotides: TGCGCCAGCAGCCAAGAGCCGGGTATTTTTGAGCAGTTCTTC.